This TCR beta chain was recorded in a study of brain T cells in children with intractable seizures. Measured with immunoSEQ multiplex PCR; TCRdb has only the in-frame clones, and not every one. Of hundreds of thousands of clones listed, 93% are singletons. Trimming took 0 bases from V and 0 from J, leaving 12 bases between them. In germline, CDR1 is MDHEN, CDR2 SYDVKM. The CDR3 runs to 17 residues. As for time point: blood from clinic visit 5 months post-surgery; TSC patient then seizure free. The receptor was derived from a boy younger than two with tuberous sclerosis and intractable seizures. The chain links TRBV28 to TRBJ2-1, with D perhaps given as TRBD1 or TRBD2 (5 bases each). The source was peripheral blood, collected roughly 5 months after surgery. CDR3: CASSLWVWGISYNEQFF. The DNA of the CDR3 is TGTGCCAGCAGTTTATGGGTATGGGGGATCTCCTACAATGAGCAGTTCTTC.